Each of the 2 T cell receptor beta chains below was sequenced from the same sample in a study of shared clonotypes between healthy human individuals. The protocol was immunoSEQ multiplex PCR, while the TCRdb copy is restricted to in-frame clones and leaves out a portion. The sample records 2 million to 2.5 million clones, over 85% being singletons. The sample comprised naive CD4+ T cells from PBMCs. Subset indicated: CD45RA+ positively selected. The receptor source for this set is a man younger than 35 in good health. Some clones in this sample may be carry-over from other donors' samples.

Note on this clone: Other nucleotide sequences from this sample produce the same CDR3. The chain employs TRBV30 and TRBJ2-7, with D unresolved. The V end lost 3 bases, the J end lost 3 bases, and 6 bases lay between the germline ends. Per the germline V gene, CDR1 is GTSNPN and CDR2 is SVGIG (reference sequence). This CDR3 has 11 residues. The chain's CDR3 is CAWSSGYEQYF. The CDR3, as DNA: TGTGCCTGGAGCTCGGGCTACGAGCAGTACTTC. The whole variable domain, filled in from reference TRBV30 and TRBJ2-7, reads SQTIHQWPATLVQPVGSPLSLECTVEGTSNPNLYWYRQAAGRGLQLLFYSVGIGQISSEVPQNLSASRPQDRQFILSSKKLLLSDSGFYLCAWSSGYEQYFGPGTRLTVT.

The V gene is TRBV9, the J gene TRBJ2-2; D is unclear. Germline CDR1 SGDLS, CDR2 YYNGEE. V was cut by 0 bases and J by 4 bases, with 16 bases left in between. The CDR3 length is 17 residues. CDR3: CASSVAGSSKGTGELFF. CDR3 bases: TGTGCCAGCAGCGTAGCTGGCTCATCAAAGGGCACCGGGGAGCTGTTTTTT.